The 22 T cell receptor beta chains below all came from one sample that was sequenced in a study of T cell repertoires in cytomegalovirus infection. From the reads, TCRdb called clonotypes with MiXCR, one entry per CDR3 protein. The sample has about 740,000 distinct CDR3 sequences, approximately 34% seen once; the top ten hold 2.8%. The sequenced material came from PBMCs. The receptors were sampled from a human donor in good health (CMV status not recorded). Some clones in this sample may be carry-over from other donors' samples.

The rearrangement joins TRBV28 to TRBJ1-5; D uncertain. This CDR3 is 15 amino acids long. Between the trimmed V and J ends, which lost 6 bases and 3 bases, there was a span of 15 bases. The germline gives CDR1 MDHEN, CDR2 SYDVKM. CDR3 in amino acids: CASRERWQINQPQHF. The CDR3 DNA is TGTGCCAGCAGAGAAAGATGGCAGATCAATCAGCCCCAGCATTTT.

The rearrangement uses TRBV23-1 and TRBJ1-5; 7 nucleotides line up with TRBD1. TRBV23-1 counts as an open reading frame of uncertain function. The CDR3 spans 21 residues. Germline trimming cut 7 bases from V and 1 base from J; bases unmatched to any gene: 25. The DNA for the CDR3 is TGCGCCAGCACCTACAGGGGACGCATGTCGCCGGTGCCCGGAAGCAATCAGCCCCAGCATTTT. Translating gives CASTYRGRMSPVPGSNQPQHF.

There are a few counts of this clonotype. The chain carries TRBV7-2 and TRBJ2-7, with D possibly being TRBD1 or TRBD2 (5 bases each). From germline, CDR1 is SGHTA and CDR2 FQGNSA. Trimming took 5 bases from V and 6 from J, leaving 20 bases between them. This CDR3 has 15 residues. As DNA, the CDR3 is TGTGCCAGCAGCGTAGACAGAACGGGAAGCCGCGAGCAGTACTTC. This translates into CASSVDRTGSREQYF.

V and J are TRBV6-2 or TRBV6-3 and TRBJ2-1, with 10 nucleotides matching TRBD2. CDR3 size: 16 residues. From germline, CDR1 is MNHEY and CDR2 SVGEGT. After removal of 2 bases from V and 8 bases from J, the junction contained 9 bases not matched to a gene. CDR3 DNA: TGTGCCAGCAGTTACGACGCTAGCGGGAGTATCTATGAGCAGTTCTTC. It codes for CASSYDASGSIYEQFF.

The chain employs TRBV7-3 and TRBJ2-6, with D unclear. The germline V gene has CDR1 SGHTA and CDR2 FQGTGA. V was pared by 1 base and J by 4 bases, with 11 bases between. The CDR3 spans 16 residues. Here the CDR3 DNA reads TGTGCCAGCAGCTTAAACGGACCGAGGGGGGCCAACGTCCTGACTTTC. It translates to CASSLNGPRGANVLTF.

The chain employs TRBV9 and TRBJ1-3; 8 bases map to TRBD1. V shed 2 bases and J 0 bases; nucleotides not matched to a gene: 10. Germline assignment: CDR1 SGDLS and CDR2 YYNGEE. The CDR3 extends over 18 amino acids. In DNA, the CDR3 is TGTGCCAGCAGCGTTCAGGGGGCGCGAGACTTCTCTGGAAACACCATATATTTT. Translated, it gives CASSVQGARDFSGNTIYF. The full variable domain, with the rest looked up from reference TRBV9 and TRBJ1-3, is DSGVTQTPKHLITATGQRVTLRCSPRSGDLSVYWYQQSLDQGLQFLIQYYNGEERAKGNILERFSAQQFPDLHSELNLSSLELGDSALYFCASSVQGARDFSGNTIYFGEGSWLTVV.

The chain carries TRBV7-2 and TRBJ2-7; 9 positions match TRBD2. The germline CDR1 and CDR2 sequences are SGHTA and FQGNSA. This CDR3 has 14 amino acids. Unmatched junction bases numbered 8, after V lost 4 bases and J lost 7 bases. The CDR3, as DNA: TGTGCCAGCAGCTCGGCGGGAGGGCCTCGGGAGCAGTACTTC. Residues: CASSSAGGPREQYF.

This clonotype was observed a few times. The CDR3 region is CASSSGTAFNQPQHF. The CDR3 region has the DNA TGTGCCAGTAGTTCCGGGACGGCGTTCAATCAGCCCCAGCATTTT. The V and J genes are TRBV19 and TRBJ1-5; a weak D match, TRBD1 (5 bases). V shed 5 bases and J shed 3 bases, with 14 bases lying between them. The CDR3 covers 15 residues. The germline gives CDR1 LNHDA, CDR2 SQIVND (reference sequence).

The chain uses TRBV28 and TRBJ1-5; the D is unclear. The ends were cut back, 3 bases at V and 0 bases at J, with 6 bases in the middle. The germline V gene has CDR1 MDHEN and CDR2 SYDVKM. This CDR3 has 14 amino acids. CDR3 bases: TGTGCCAGCAGTTTTCCGGCTAGCAATCAGCCCCAGCATTTT. Encoded protein: CASSFPASNQPQHF.

This clonotype was seen repeatedly, ten times or more. This chain uses TRBV7-2 with TRBJ1-5; tentative D call: TRBD1 (6 bases). This CDR3 has 13 residues. Germline loops: CDR1 SGHTA, CDR2 FQGNSA. V lost 7 bases to trimming and J lost 7 bases, with 14 bases between them. In DNA form, the CDR3 reads TGTGCCAGCACGCAGGGGTCGGGGCAGCCCCAGCATTTT. It is translated as CASTQGSGQPQHF.

V gene TRBV27 combines with J gene TRBJ1-2; possibly TRBD1 for D (6 bases). V lost 4 bases, J lost 5 bases, and 14 bases lay in between. CDR3 length: 14 residues. In germline, CDR1 is MNHEY, CDR2 SMNVEV (reference sequence). This CDR3 is CASSSGQSFYGYTF. The CDR3 DNA sequence: TGTGCCAGCAGTTCTGGACAGTCCTTTTATGGCTACACCTTC.

This clonotype was seen just once. This could be a read error, since a much larger clone is one nucleotide away. V and J are TRBV7-2 and TRBJ1-2; D unresolved. There are 13 residues in the CDR3. Germline CDR1 SGHTA, CDR2 FQGNSA. In nucleotides, the CDR3 is TGTGCCAGCAGCTTACCTTTTAACTATGGCTACAACTTC. Amino acid sequence: CASSLPFNYGYNF.

V and J are TRBV6-8 and TRBJ1-5, with D uncertain. Trimming shortened V by 10 bases and J by 0 bases, and 16 bases separated the two germline ends. Per germline, CDR1 MNHGY and CDR2 SAAAGT. The CDR3 extends over 15 amino acids. The DNA of the CDR3 is TGTGCCACCTCCCCGCGGCCGGCTAGCAATCAGCCCCAGCATTTT. Its translation: CATSPRPASNQPQHF.

This clonotype was observed at least ten times. The V and J genes are TRBV28 and TRBJ2-5; D uncertain. The germline V gene has CDR1 MDHEN and CDR2 SYDVKM. The CDR3 length is 15 residues. The germline V and J ends were trimmed by 2 bases and 4 bases, with 14 bases remaining between them. Written as DNA, the CDR3 is TGTGCCAGCAGTTTACTGGGCTCAAACGCAGAGACCCAGTACTTC. Its protein is CASSLLGSNAETQYF.

The chain combines TRBV25-1 with TRBJ2-7; no clear D. The CDR3 is 11 residues long. CDR1 and CDR2 from the germline V gene are MGHDK and SYGVNS. The V end was cut by 3 bases, the J end by 3 bases, with 3 bases between. The DNA of the CDR3 is TGTGCCAGCAGTGATAACTACGAGCAGTACTTC. This gives the protein CASSDNYEQYF.

This clonotype was detected many times. The J gene is TRBJ2-1, the V gene TRBV7-2; 8 bases map to TRBD2. Trimming at V came to 5 bases and at J to 4 bases, leaving 10 bases not matched to a gene. The length of the CDR3 is 16 residues. The V gene's germline CDR1 is SGHTA and CDR2 FQGNSA. The CDR3 nucleotides read TGTGCCAGCAGCCCGAGGCTAGCGGGTTTTTACAATGAGCAGTTCTTC. Translating it yields CASSPRLAGFYNEQFF.

The chain combines TRBV7-2 with TRBJ2-2; D is undetermined. The CDR3 length is 12 residues. Germline V gene sequence: CDR1 SGHTA, CDR2 FQGNSA. Trimming removed 3 bases from V and 6 bases from J, with 5 bases in between. The CDR3 loop is CASSFRPGELFF. In DNA form, the CDR3 reads TGTGCCAGCAGCTTCCGGCCCGGGGAGCTGTTTTTT.

This clonotype has a count of ten or more. This rearrangement joins TRBV28 to TRBJ2-3; TRBD2 is a possible D gene (5 bases). The CDR3 sequence is 13 residues long. CDR1 is MDHEN and CDR2 is SYDVKM in the germline V gene. Trimming took 7 bases from V and 4 from J, leaving 12 bases between them. The CDR3 sequence: CASTPGSSDTQYF. The DNA for the CDR3 is TGTGCCAGCACCCCGGGGTCCTCAGATACGCAGTATTTT.

This clonotype was counted ten times or more. This chain links TRBV7-6 with TRBJ2-2; possibly TRBD1 for D (6 bases). CDR1 SGHVS and CDR2 FNYEAQ come from the germline V gene. Trimming pared 5 bases from V and 6 bases from J, leaving 10 bases between. This CDR3 has 13 amino acids. Here the CDR3 DNA reads TGTGCCAGCAGCGTAACAGGGTCCGGGGAGCTGTTTTTT. Amino acid sequence: CASSVTGSGELFF.

The V and J genes are TRBV7-4 and TRBJ2-7, with D perhaps matching TRBD2 (6 bases). The length of the CDR3 is 13 residues. Per germline, CDR1 SGHVT and CDR2 SQSDAQ. The ends were cut back, 5 bases at V and 4 bases at J, with 12 bases in the middle. This CDR3 is CASSPRDWYEQYF. CDR3 in DNA: TGTGCCAGCAGCCCCCGGGACTGGTACGAGCAGTACTTC.

The chain couples TRBV5-6 to TRBJ1-4; 10 bases are a match to TRBD1. V lost 2 bases, J lost 8 bases, and 6 bases stayed unmatched. Germline CDR1 and CDR2: SGHDT and YYEEEE. CDR3 length: 15 amino acids. The CDR3 reads CASSFRQGAREKLFF. CDR3 sequence (DNA): TGTGCCAGCAGCTTCCGACAGGGGGCACGAGAAAAACTGTTTTTT.

V and J are TRBV7-8 and TRBJ2-6; a possible D gene is TRBD1 (5 bases). This CDR3 has 16 amino acids. V was cut by 5 bases and J by 2 bases, with 13 bases left in between. The germline V gene encodes CDR1 SGHVS and CDR2 FQNEAQ. CDR3 coding DNA: TGTGCCAGCAGCCGAAAGGGGAAGGCTGGGGCCAACGTCCTGACTTTC. It translates to CASSRKGKAGANVLTF.